The 9 T cell receptor beta chains given below trace back to one sample, sequenced in a study of T cell repertoires in cytomegalovirus infection. One entry per CDR3 protein, called by TCRdb with MiXCR from the reads. Here the sample spans roughly 990,000 distinct CDR3 sequences, roughly 31% being singletons. No antigens are known for them. The sequencing here drew on cultured CD8+ T cells from PBMCs, taken from culture after CMV antigen stimulation. These receptors came from a human donor in good health (CMV status not recorded). Some clones in this sample may be carry-over from other donors' samples.

This clonotype was detected only a few times. The chain has TRBV12-3 or TRBV12-4 and TRBJ1-1; 11 nucleotides align to TRBD1. This CDR3 is 14 amino acids long. V dropped 6 bases and J dropped 6; count of bases not matched to a gene: 6. CDR3 amino acids: CASSRDRGISEAFF. CDR3 coding DNA: TGTGCCAGCAGCCGGGACAGGGGGATATCTGAAGCTTTCTTT.

This clonotype appeared many times. The chain couples TRBV2 to TRBJ1-1; weak D call: TRBD1 (5 bases). The CDR3 consists of 15 residues. Per germline, CDR1 SNHLY and CDR2 FYNNEI. V was trimmed by 5 bases and J by 1 base, leaving 14 bases between them. Written as DNA, the CDR3 is TGTGCCAGCAGTCCTACAGGCTCGGGGAACACTGAAGCTTTCTTT. It yields the protein CASSPTGSGNTEAFF.

The chain employs TRBV7-9 and TRBJ2-3, with D unresolved. V was trimmed by 6 bases and J by 1 base, leaving 20 bases between them. The length of the CDR3 is 17 residues. Germline values: CDR1 SEHNR, CDR2 FQNEAQ (reference sequence). This CDR3 is CASRGLPIRGGTDTQYF. The CDR3 DNA reads TGTGCCAGCAGAGGCCTACCCATACGAGGTGGCACAGATACGCAGTATTTT. The whole variable domain, remainder taken from reference TRBV7-9 and TRBJ2-3, is DTGVSQNPRHKITKRGQNVTFRCDPISEHNRLYWYRQTLGQGPEFLTYFQNEAQLEKSRLLSDRFSAERPKGSFSTLEIQRTEQGDSAMYLCASRGLPIRGGTDTQYFGPGTRLTVL.

This clonotype was detected a few times. V gene TRBV7-3 combines with J gene TRBJ2-1; D is perhaps TRBD2 (7 bases). V dropped 2 bases and J dropped 8 bases, with 16 bases sitting between them. This CDR3 region has 15 residues. The V gene's germline CDR1 is SGHTA and CDR2 FQGTGA. As DNA, the CDR3 is TGTGCCAGCAGCTTAGACGGGGGGCCAATGTATGAGCAGTTCTTC. It translates to CASSLDGGPMYEQFF.

This clonotype was picked up a small number of times. The V gene is TRBV4-2, the J gene TRBJ2-1; possibly TRBD2 for D (5 bases). V lost 1 base and J lost 0, with 10 bases in between. There are 16 residues in the CDR3. Germline lookup yields CDR1 LGHNA and CDR2 YNFKEQ. The CDR3 region is CASSQVEGNSYNEQFF. CDR3 nucleotide sequence: TGTGCCAGCAGCCAAGTCGAGGGTAACTCCTACAATGAGCAGTTCTTC.

In DNA form, the CDR3 reads TGTGCCAGCAGGACAGGGAAAAACGAGCAGTTCTTC. It translates to CASRTGKNEQFF. This chain joins TRBV27 and TRBJ2-1; 7 bases line up with TRBD1. V shed 6 bases and J 10 bases; nucleotides not matched to a gene: 6. CDR1 MNHEY and CDR2 SMNVEV come from the germline V gene (reference sequence). The length of the CDR3 is 12 residues.

The rearrangement uses TRBV28 and TRBJ2-1, with a possible D match to TRBD1 (5 bases). Trimming took off 5 bases at V and 15 bases at J, with 26 bases between the two ends. The CDR3 is 15 amino acids. In germline, CDR1 is MDHEN, CDR2 SYDVKM. The DNA of the CDR3 is TGTGCCAGCAGTGGCCCCAGGGCTCAACCCCTCAAGTTGTTCTTC. This codes for CASSGPRAQPLKLFF.

V gene TRBV24-1 combines with J gene TRBJ2-1; D uncertain. Trimming removed 2 bases at V and 2 bases at J, with 0 bases between. CDR1 is KGHDR, CDR2 SFDVKD, per germline. The CDR3 consists of 12 residues. The CDR3 nucleotides read TGTGCCACCAGTGATTCCTACAATGAGCAGTTCTTC. As protein: CATSDSYNEQFF.

CDR3 DNA sequence: TGCAGCGTTGATGGAAGGGAGGACGGGGGCAACACCGGGGAGCTGTTTTTT. Encoded protein: CSVDGREDGGNTGELFF. V is TRBV29-1 and J is TRBJ2-2, with D perhaps TRBD1 or TRBD2 (6 bases each). The CDR3 is made up of 17 amino acids. The V end lost 3 bases, the J end lost 2 bases, and 19 bases lay between the germline ends. Germline lookup yields CDR1 SQVTM and CDR2 ANQGSEA.